This record looks at one T cell receptor beta chain sequence and its context. The data originate from a study of CD8+CD57+ T cells in acquired aplastic anemia. CDR3 and TCR beta VDJ profiling relied on genomic DNA as the template. Via MiXCR, TCRdb re-called the reads, giving one row per CDR3 protein. The sample lists some 200,000 distinct CDR3 sequences; 65% were seen once. Sequencing involved patients with CD8+CD57+ cell expansion previously shown by flow cytometry. The material sequenced was sorted CD4+, CD8+, or CD8+CD57+ T cells (not recorded which) from PBMCs. This TCR came from a human donor with aplastic anemia.

The CDR3 DNA is TGTGCCAGCAGCGCGGGGAACACCATCCAAGAGACCCAGTACTTC. This codes for CASSAGNTIQETQYF. The chain recombines TRBV7-2 with TRBJ2-5; possible D gene TRBD2, 6 bases. Germline CDR1 is SGHTA and CDR2 is FQGNSA. V was cut by 5 bases and J by 1 base, with 14 bases left in between. The CDR3 has 15 amino acids.